These 19 T cell receptor beta chains share one sample of origin, sequenced in a study of blood T cell repertoires in COVID-19. Measured with immunoSEQ multiplex PCR; TCRdb has only the in-frame clones, and not every one. The table shows approximately 200,000 clones, with over 75% occurring only once. The material sequenced was PBMCs or T cells enriched from blood (not recorded which). The receptor set was obtained from a woman in her thirties or forties with acute COVID-19.

J is TRBJ2-7 and V is TRBV15; 12 bases agree with TRBD2. V lost 0 bases to trimming and J lost 4 bases; unmatched junction nucleotides: 4. The CDR3 loop spans 16 amino acids. Germline V gene sequence: CDR1 LNHNV, CDR2 YYDKDF (reference sequence). The CDR3 bases are TGTGCCACCAGCAGAGATAGGCTAGCGGGAGGGTACGAGCAGTACTTC. As protein: CATSRDRLAGGYEQYF.

The chain employs TRBV18 and TRBJ2-2, with 11 bases lining up with TRBD2. Per the germline V gene, CDR1 is KGHSH and CDR2 is LQKENI. The ends lost 1 base at V and 4 bases at J; junction bases unmatched: 2. This CDR3 is 16 amino acids long. The CDR3 bases are TGTGCCAGCTCACCACGTGGGACTAGCGGCACCGGGGAGCTGTTTTTT. This encodes CASSPRGTSGTGELFF.

The rearrangement joins TRBV10-3 to TRBJ2-5; 8 bases are shared with TRBD2. The germline V gene has CDR1 ENHRY and CDR2 SYGVKD. The junction had 3 bases not matched to a gene; V was cut back by 2 bases and J by 1 base. This CDR3 has 15 residues. The CDR3 sequence: CAISEGSGAQETQYF. CDR3 DNA: TGTGCCATCAGTGAGGGTAGCGGGGCCCAAGAGACCCAGTACTTC.

This chain joins TRBV4-1 and TRBJ1-2; 10 bases agree with TRBD1. With V trimmed by 3 bases and J by 1 base, 2 bases remained unmatched. This CDR3 is built from 15 residues. Germline-derived CDR1 and CDR2 are MGHRA and YSYEKL. The CDR3 sequence: CASSQGTGDNYGYTF. CDR3 in DNA: TGCGCCAGCAGCCAGGGGACAGGGGATAACTATGGCTACACCTTC.

The V and J genes are TRBV28 and TRBJ2-1, with 8 bases aligning to TRBD2. With V trimmed by 9 bases and J by 3 bases, 10 bases remained unmatched. This CDR3 has 15 residues. Germline CDR1 is MDHEN and CDR2 is SYDVKM. CDR3 sequence: CASVPGLVYYNEQFF. DNA of the CDR3: TGTGCCAGTGTACCGGGACTAGTTTACTACAATGAGCAGTTCTTC.

This clone was observed a single time. This rearrangement joins TRBV10-3 to TRBJ2-1; 8 positions agree with TRBD1. The CDR3 length is 14 residues. V lost 5 bases to trimming and J lost 5 bases; unmatched junction nucleotides: 5. CDR1 and CDR2 (germline): ENHRY, SYGVKD. The CDR3 DNA follows: TGTGCCATCAGTTGGGACAGGTCTGACAATGAGCAGTTCTTC. Its protein product is CAISWDRSDNEQFF.

The gene calls are TRBV5-1 and TRBJ2-1, with TRBD2 identical over 8 bases. Germline V gene data show CDR1 as SGHRS and CDR2 as YFSETQ. J was trimmed by 2 bases and V by 2 bases; bases with no gene match: 6. The CDR3 extends over 16 amino acids. The CDR3 sequence is CASSLDSSGPYNEQFF. The CDR3 bases are TGCGCCAGCAGCTTAGACTCTAGCGGGCCCTACAATGAGCAGTTCTTC.

V is TRBV5-1 and J is TRBJ2-5; tentatively, D is TRBD2 (5 bases). There are 14 residues in the CDR3. Germline assignment: CDR1 SGHRS and CDR2 YFSETQ. V was trimmed by 2 bases and J by 1 base, leaving 9 bases between them. CDR3 residues: CASSFADFQETQYF. CDR3 nucleotide sequence: TGCGCCAGCAGCTTTGCGGACTTCCAAGAGACCCAGTACTTC.

The V call is TRBV3-1 (or the pseudogene TRBV3-2), the J call TRBJ2-2; the match to TRBD2 covers 8 bases. This CDR3 is built from 15 residues. The V gene end was trimmed by 1 base and the J gene end by 6 bases; junction bases not matched to a gene: 4. Germline-derived CDR1 and CDR2 are LGHDT and YNNKEL (reference sequence). For the CDR3, the DNA is TGTGCCAGCAGCCAAGTAGCGGGGTGGGCCGGGGAGCTGTTTTTT. Translated, it gives CASSQVAGWAGELFF.

The chain joins TRBV5-4 to TRBJ1-5, with D perhaps matching TRBD1 (5 bases). The V gene's germline CDR1 is SGHNT and CDR2 YYREEE (reference sequence). Trimming shortened V by 2 bases and J by 4 bases, and 10 bases separated the two germline ends. This CDR3 comprises 14 residues. CDR3: CASSLGAGNQPQHF. As DNA, the CDR3 is TGTGCCAGCAGCTTAGGGGCGGGAAATCAGCCCCAGCATTTT.

The V gene is TRBV2, the J gene TRBJ2-3; 11 nucleotides line up with TRBD2. Germline CDR1 is SNHLY and CDR2 is FYNNEI. This CDR3 comprises 15 residues. The V segment lost 6 bases and the J segment 5 bases; nucleotides outside the gene matches: 7. The CDR3 DNA sequence: TGTGCCAGCAGCCCTCCTGGACTAGCGGGAGATACGCAGTATTTT. As protein: CASSPPGLAGDTQYF.

The rearrangement joins TRBV5-8 to TRBJ1-2; TRBD1 might be the D (5 bases). The CDR3 is 15 amino acids. The V end lost 0 bases, the J end lost 2 bases, and 11 bases lay between the germline ends. CDR1 is SGHTS and CDR2 is YDEGEE in the germline V gene. The CDR3 loop is CASSLAYRSNYGYTF. In DNA, the CDR3 is TGTGCCAGCAGCTTGGCCTACAGGTCCAACTATGGCTACACCTTC.

The CDR3 loop is CASSEVTARDEQFF. The CDR3 DNA follows: TGTGCCAGCAGTGAGGTAACCGCACGGGATGAGCAGTTCTTC. The V call is TRBV6-1, the J call TRBJ2-1; D is ambiguous. The CDR3 has 14 residues. Between the trimmed V and J ends, which lost 3 bases and 8 bases, there was a span of 14 bases. The germline gives CDR1 MNHNS, CDR2 SASEGT.

This chain links TRBV6-4 with TRBJ1-4; 9 positions match TRBD1. The CDR3 extends over 14 amino acids. The V gene's germline CDR1 is MRHNA and CDR2 SNTAGT. Losses at the gene ends were 4 bases for V and 5 bases for J; bases not matched to a gene: 2. CDR3 DNA sequence: TGTGCCAGCAGTGCCGGGACAGGGAATGAAAAACTGTTTTTT. It yields the protein CASSAGTGNEKLFF.

This sequence joins TRBV27 and TRBJ1-6, with a tentative D call TRBD1 (5 bases). The V end was cut by 11 bases, the J end by 5 bases, with 13 bases between. The CDR3 extends over 13 amino acids. Germline V gene data show CDR1 as MNHEY and CDR2 as SMNVEV (reference sequence). CDR3 protein: CAASGGDNSPLHF. CDR3 nucleotides: TGTGCCGCCTCGGGAGGGGATAATTCACCCCTCCACTTT.

The CDR3 region is CASSLGGGLAGGVEQFF. The CDR3 DNA is TGTGCCAGCAGCCTGGGGGGGGGACTAGCGGGAGGAGTGGAGCAGTTCTTC. The chain couples TRBV5-4 to TRBJ2-1, with 15 positions matching TRBD2. V was pared by 4 bases and J by 10 bases, with 12 bases of the junction left unmatched. The germline V gene has CDR1 SGHNT and CDR2 YYREEE (reference sequence). The CDR3 has 17 amino acids.

The gene calls are TRBV11-1 and TRBJ2-6, with D possibly TRBD1 on 7 matching bases. The CDR3 has 16 amino acids. Trimming cost V 1 base and J 2 bases, with 9 bases left between them. Germline CDR1 SGHAT, CDR2 FQDESV (reference sequence). CDR3 in DNA: TGTGCCAGCAGCTTAGGGAGGGGGCCTGGGGCCAACGTCCTGACTTTC. Translation: CASSLGRGPGANVLTF.

The V and J genes are TRBV7-8 and TRBJ1-6; 7 nucleotides agree with TRBD1. The CDR3 extends over 13 amino acids. J lost 4 bases, V lost 11 bases, and 5 bases had no gene match. The germline CDR1 and CDR2 sequences are SGHVS and FQNEAQ. The CDR3 sequence is CAGQGQYNSPLHF. In DNA form, the CDR3 reads TGTGCCGGCCAGGGACAGTATAATTCACCCCTCCACTTT.

The chain combines TRBV19 with TRBJ1-1; D remains ambiguous. This CDR3 has 14 residues. V was trimmed by 2 bases and J by 0 bases, leaving 7 bases between them. CDR1 is LNHDA, CDR2 SQIVND, per germline (reference sequence). The CDR3 region is CASSIRVMNTEAFF. The CDR3 DNA sequence: TGTGCCAGTAGTATACGGGTCATGAACACTGAAGCTTTCTTT.